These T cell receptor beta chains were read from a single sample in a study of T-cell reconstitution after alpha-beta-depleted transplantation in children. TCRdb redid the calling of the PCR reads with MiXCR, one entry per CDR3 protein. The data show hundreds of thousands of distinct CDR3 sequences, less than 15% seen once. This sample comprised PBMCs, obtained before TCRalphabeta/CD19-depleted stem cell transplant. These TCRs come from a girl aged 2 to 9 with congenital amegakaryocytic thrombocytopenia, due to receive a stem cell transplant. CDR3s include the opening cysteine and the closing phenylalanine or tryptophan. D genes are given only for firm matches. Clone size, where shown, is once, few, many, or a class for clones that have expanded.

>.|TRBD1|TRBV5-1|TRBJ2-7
CASSSHRGNGEQYF
TGCGCCAGCAGCAGCCACAGGGGCAATGGCGAGCAGTACTTC
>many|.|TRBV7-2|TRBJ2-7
CASSLSSSLSYEQYF
TGTGCCAGCAGCTTATCTAGCTCTCTGTCCTACGAGCAGTACTTC
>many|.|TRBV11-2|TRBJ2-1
CASRPGLPGEQFF
TGTGCCAGCAGGCCGGGACTCCCGGGTGAGCAGTTCTTC
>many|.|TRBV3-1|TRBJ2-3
CASSPTITLTDTQYF
TGTGCCAGCAGCCCTACCATAACACTGACAGATACGCAGTATTTT
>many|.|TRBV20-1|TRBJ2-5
CSARALAPGETQYF
TGCAGTGCTAGAGCCCTAGCGCCCGGGGAGACCCAGTACTTC
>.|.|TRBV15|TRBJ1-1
CATSRAVGYTEAFF
TGTGCCACCAGCAGAGCGGTGGGGTACACTGAAGCTTTCTTT
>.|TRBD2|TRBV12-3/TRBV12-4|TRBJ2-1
CASSPKRGGGYNEQFF
TGTGCCAGCAGTCCGAAACGCGGGGGGGGCTACAATGAGCAGTTCTTC
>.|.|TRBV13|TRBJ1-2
CAMGPGLGQGTWGGYTF
TGTGCCATGGGCCCCGGGCTGGGCCAAGGGACTTGGGGTGGCTACACCTTC
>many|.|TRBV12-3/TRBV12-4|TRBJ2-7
CASRDTTSYEQYF
TGTGCCAGCCGTGACACAACCTCCTACGAGCAGTACTTC
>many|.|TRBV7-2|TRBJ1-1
CASSLGNGVAFF
TGTGCCAGCAGCTTAGGTAACGGTGTAGCTTTCTTT
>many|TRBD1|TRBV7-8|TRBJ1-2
CASSLRDSSNYGYTF
TGTGCCAGCAGCTTAAGGGACAGCAGCAACTATGGCTACACCTTC
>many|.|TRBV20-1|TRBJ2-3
CSARDPVTARDTQYF
TGCAGTGCTAGAGATCCGGTCACAGCGAGAGATACGCAGTATTTT
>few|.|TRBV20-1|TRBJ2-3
CSATRGPSTDTQYF
TGCAGTGCGACCCGGGGCCCGAGCACAGATACGCAGTATTTT
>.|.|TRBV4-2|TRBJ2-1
CASSQDGSTRFGNNEQFF
TGTGCCAGCAGCCAAGACGGGTCGACTAGGTTCGGAAACAATGAGCAGTTCTTC
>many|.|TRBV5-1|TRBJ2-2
CASSLVGLNTGELFF
TGCGCCAGCAGCTTGGTCGGACTAAACACCGGGGAGCTGTTTTTT
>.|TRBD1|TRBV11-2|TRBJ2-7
CASSAGQGVGEQYF
TGTGCCAGCAGCGCGGGACAGGGGGTAGGCGAGCAGTACTTC
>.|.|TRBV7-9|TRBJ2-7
CASSPKDRSYEQYF
TGTGCCAGCAGCCCAAAGGACCGATCCTACGAGCAGTACTTC
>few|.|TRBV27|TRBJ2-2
CATAPNTGELFF
TGTGCCACTGCTCCGAACACCGGGGAGCTGTTTTTT
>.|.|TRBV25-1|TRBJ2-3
CASSPTKGGTDTQYF
TGTGCCAGCAGCCCAACTAAAGGAGGGACAGATACGCAGTATTTT
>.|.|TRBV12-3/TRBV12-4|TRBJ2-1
CASSPALNEQFF
TGTGCCAGCAGTCCCGCCCTAAATGAGCAGTTCTTC
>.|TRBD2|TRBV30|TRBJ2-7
CAWARLAGFYEQYF
TGTGCCTGGGCACGACTAGCGGGTTTCTACGAGCAGTACTTC
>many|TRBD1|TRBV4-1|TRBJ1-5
CASSTGTGGNQPQHF
TGCGCCAGCAGCACCGGGACAGGGGGCAATCAGCCCCAGCATTTT
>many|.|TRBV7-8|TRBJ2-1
CASSLGIGDEQFF
TGTGCCAGCAGCTTAGGAATCGGAGATGAGCAGTTCTTC
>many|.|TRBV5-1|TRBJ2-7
CASSKEGLYEQYF
TGCGCCAGCAGCAAGGAGGGTCTCTACGAGCAGTACTTC
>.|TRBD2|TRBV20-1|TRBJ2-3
CSARDGTSGPISTDTQYF
TGCAGTGCTAGAGACGGGACTAGCGGGCCAATCAGCACAGATACGCAGTATTTT
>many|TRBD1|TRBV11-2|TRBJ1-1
CASTATGTGSWF
TGTGCCAGCACCGCGACCGGGACAGGGTCTTGGTTT
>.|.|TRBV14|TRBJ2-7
CASSHPTSYEQYF
TGTGCCAGCAGCCATCCGACAAGCTACGAGCAGTACTTC
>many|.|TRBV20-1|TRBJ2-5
CSARDTRGMQETQYF
TGCAGTGCTAGAGATACCCGCGGTATGCAAGAGACCCAGTACTTC
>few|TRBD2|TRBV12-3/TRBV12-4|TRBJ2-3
CASSLQAGGVDTQYF
TGTGCCAGCAGTTTACAAGCGGGAGGAGTAGATACGCAGTATTTT
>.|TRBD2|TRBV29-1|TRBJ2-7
CSVDGLAEGEQYF
TGCAGCGTTGACGGGCTAGCGGAAGGCGAGCAGTACTTC
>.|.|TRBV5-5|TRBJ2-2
CASSSDGVLTGELFF
TGTGCCAGCAGCTCGGATGGGGTCCTCACCGGGGAGCTGTTTTTT
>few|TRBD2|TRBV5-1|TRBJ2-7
CASSLASGGADEQYF
TGCGCCAGCAGCTTGGCGTCCGGGGGGGCGGACGAGCAGTACTTC
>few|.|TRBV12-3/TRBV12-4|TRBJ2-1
CASSVAATYNEQFF
TGTGCCAGCTCGGTAGCGGCTACCTACAATGAGCAGTTCTTC
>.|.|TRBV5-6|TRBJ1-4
CASSLAAGSKLFF
TGTGCCAGCAGTCTCGCGGCAGGGAGTAAACTGTTTTTT
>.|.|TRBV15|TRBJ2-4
CATGPVGHIQYF
TGTGCCACCGGACCAGTTGGACACATTCAGTACTTC
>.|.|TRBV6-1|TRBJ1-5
CASSRGLYSNQPQHF
TGTGCCAGCAGCCGCGGACTCTATAGCAATCAGCCCCAGCATTTT
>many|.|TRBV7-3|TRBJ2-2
CASSSTVNTGELFF
TGTGCCAGCAGCTCGACGGTAAACACCGGGGAGCTGTTTTTT
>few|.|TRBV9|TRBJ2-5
CASSVGGAGETQYF
TGTGCCAGCAGCGTAGGGGGGGCCGGCGAGACCCAGTACTTC
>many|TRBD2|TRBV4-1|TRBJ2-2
CASNQGLAGPGTGELFF
TGCGCCAGCAACCAAGGGCTAGCGGGACCCGGGACCGGGGAGCTGTTTTTT
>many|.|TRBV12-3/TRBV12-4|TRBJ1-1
CASSFRGTEAFF
TGTGCCAGCAGTTTCAGGGGCACTGAAGCTTTCTTT
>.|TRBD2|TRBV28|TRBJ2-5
CASRTVAGWRETQYF
TGTGCCAGCAGAACTGTAGCGGGTTGGAGGGAGACCCAGTACTTC
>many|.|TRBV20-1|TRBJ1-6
CSARLGGDNSPLHF
TGCAGTGCCCGCTTGGGGGGTGATAATTCACCCCTCCACTTT
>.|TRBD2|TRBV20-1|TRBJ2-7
CSASGRGAYEQYF
TGCAGTGCTAGCGGGAGGGGAGCCTACGAGCAGTACTTC
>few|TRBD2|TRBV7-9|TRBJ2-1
CASSLLLAGVSIF
TGTGCCAGCAGCTTACTACTAGCGGGAGTGTCGATCTTC
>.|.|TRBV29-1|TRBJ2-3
CSVELGEDTQYF
TGCAGCGTTGAATTAGGGGAAGATACGCAGTATTTT
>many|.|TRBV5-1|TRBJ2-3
CASSLAVNNANTQYF
TGCGCCAGCAGCTTGGCCGTAAATAATGCAAATACGCAGTATTTT
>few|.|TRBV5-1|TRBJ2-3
CASSGTRDSPSTDTQYF
TGCGCCAGCAGCGGAACGCGGGACAGCCCTAGCACAGATACGCAGTATTTT
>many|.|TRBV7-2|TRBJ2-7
CASSLDYSYEQYF
TGTGCCAGCAGCTTAGACTACTCCTACGAGCAGTACTTC
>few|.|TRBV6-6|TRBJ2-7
CASTDAPYEQYF
TGTGCCAGCACCGACGCCCCCTACGAGCAGTACTTC
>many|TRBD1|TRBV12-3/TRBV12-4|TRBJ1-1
CASSLVTGDTEAFF
TGTGCCAGCAGTTTAGTGACAGGGGACACTGAAGCTTTCTTT
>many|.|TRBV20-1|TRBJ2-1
CSARKAGVYNEQFF
TGCAGTGCTAGAAAAGCGGGCGTCTACAATGAGCAGTTCTTC
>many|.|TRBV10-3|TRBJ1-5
CATGADRANQPQHF
TGTGCCACCGGGGCGGACCGGGCCAATCAGCCCCAGCATTTT
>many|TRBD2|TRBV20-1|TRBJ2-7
CSASPKLAGLYEQYF
TGCAGTGCAAGTCCCAAACTAGCGGGACTCTACGAGCAGTACTTC
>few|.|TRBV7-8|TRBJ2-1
CASSSPGDNEQFF
TGTGCCAGCAGCTCACCGGGAGACAATGAGCAGTTCTTC
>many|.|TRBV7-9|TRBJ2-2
CASRTRMDTGELFF
TGTGCCAGCAGAACACGTATGGACACCGGGGAGCTGTTTTTT
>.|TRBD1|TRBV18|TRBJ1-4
CASSPPGQGHEKLFF
TGTGCCAGCTCACCACCGGGACAGGGCCATGAAAAACTGTTTTTT
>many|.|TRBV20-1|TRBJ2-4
CSARDPAGLAKNIQYF
TGCAGTGCTAGAGATCCGGCGGGGCTAGCCAAAAACATTCAGTACTTC